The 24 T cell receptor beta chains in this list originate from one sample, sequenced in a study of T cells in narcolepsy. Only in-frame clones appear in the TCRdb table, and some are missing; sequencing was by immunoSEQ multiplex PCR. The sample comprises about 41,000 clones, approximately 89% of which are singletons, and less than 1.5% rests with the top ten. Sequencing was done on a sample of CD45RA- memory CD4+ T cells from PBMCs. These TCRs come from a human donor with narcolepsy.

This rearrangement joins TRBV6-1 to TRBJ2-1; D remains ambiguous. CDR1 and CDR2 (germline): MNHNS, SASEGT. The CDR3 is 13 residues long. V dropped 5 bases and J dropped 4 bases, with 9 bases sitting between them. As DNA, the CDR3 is TGTGCCAGCAGTCATGACGGATACAATGAGCAGTTCTTC. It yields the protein CASSHDGYNEQFF.

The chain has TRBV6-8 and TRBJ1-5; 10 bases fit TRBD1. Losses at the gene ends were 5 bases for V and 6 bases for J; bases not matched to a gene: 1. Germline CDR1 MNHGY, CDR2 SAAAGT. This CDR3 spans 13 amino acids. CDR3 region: CASSGDRGQPQHF. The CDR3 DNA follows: TGTGCCAGCAGTGGGGACAGGGGTCAGCCCCAGCATTTT.

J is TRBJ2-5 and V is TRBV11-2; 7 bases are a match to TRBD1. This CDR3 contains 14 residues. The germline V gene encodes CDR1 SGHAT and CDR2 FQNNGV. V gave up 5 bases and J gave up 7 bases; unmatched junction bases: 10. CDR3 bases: TGTGCCAGCAGCCAGGTCGAGGGGGCAGGGACCCAGTACTTC. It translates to CASSQVEGAGTQYF.

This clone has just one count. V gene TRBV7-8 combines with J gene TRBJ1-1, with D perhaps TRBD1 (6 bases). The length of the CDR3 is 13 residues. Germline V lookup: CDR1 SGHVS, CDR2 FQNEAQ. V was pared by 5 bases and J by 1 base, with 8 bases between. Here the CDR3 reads CASSPGQNTEAFF. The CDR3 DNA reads TGTGCCAGCAGCCCGGGACAGAACACTGAAGCTTTCTTT.

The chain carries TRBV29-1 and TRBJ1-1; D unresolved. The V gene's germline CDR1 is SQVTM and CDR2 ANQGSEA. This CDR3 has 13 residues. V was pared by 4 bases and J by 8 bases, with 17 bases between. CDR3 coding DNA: TGCAGCGTTGCATCGCAGGACGGGGTCGAAGCTTTCTTT. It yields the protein CSVASQDGVEAFF.

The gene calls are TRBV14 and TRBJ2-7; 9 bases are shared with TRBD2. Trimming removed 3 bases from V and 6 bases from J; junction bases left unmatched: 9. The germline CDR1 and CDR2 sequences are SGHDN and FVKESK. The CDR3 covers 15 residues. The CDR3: CASSQAGTSNVEQYF. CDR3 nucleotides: TGTGCCAGCAGCCAGGCCGGGACTAGCAATGTCGAGCAGTACTTC.

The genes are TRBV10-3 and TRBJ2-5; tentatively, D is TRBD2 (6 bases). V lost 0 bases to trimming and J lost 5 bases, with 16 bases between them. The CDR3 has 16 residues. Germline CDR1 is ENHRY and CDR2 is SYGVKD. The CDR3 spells CAISESPAGRRETQYF. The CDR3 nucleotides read TGTGCCATCAGTGAGTCTCCGGCGGGGCGGAGGGAGACCCAGTACTTC.

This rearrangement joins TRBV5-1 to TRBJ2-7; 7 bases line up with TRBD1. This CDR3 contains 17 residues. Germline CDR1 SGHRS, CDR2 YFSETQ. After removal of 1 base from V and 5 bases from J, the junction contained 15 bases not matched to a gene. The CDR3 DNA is TGCGCCAGCAGCTTGCCCTTGACAGGGCCCGATTCCCACGAGCAGTACTTC. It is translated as CASSLPLTGPDSHEQYF.

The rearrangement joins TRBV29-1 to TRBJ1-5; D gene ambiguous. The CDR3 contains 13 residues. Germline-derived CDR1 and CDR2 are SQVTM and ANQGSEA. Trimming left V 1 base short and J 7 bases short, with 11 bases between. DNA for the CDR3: TGCAGCGTTGAAGGGTCAATGGGACAGCCCCAGCATTTT. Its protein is CSVEGSMGQPQHF.

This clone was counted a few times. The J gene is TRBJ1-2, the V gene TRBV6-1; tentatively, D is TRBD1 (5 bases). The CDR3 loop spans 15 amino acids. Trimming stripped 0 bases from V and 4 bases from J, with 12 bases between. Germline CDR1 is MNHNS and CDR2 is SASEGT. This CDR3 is CASSEANKGAYGYTF. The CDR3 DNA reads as TGTGCCAGCAGTGAAGCGAATAAAGGGGCCTATGGCTACACCTTC.

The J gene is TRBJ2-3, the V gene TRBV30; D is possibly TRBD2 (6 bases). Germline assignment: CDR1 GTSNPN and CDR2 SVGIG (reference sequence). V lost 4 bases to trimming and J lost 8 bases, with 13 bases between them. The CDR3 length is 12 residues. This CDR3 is CAWKTSPGTQYF. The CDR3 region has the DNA TGTGCCTGGAAGACTAGTCCGGGTACGCAGTATTTT.

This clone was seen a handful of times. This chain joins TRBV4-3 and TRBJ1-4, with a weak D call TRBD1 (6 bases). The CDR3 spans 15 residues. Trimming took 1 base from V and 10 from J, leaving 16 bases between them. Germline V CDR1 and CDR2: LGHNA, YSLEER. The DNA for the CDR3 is TGCGCCAGCAGCCAAGGGAATCGACAGGAGGGAAAACTGTTTTTT. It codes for CASSQGNRQEGKLFF.

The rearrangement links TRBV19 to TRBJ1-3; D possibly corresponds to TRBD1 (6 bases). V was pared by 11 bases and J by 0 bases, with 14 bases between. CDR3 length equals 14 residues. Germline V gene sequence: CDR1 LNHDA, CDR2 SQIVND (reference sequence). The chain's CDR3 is CAVGQSISGNTIYF. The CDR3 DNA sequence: TGTGCCGTAGGACAGTCGATCTCTGGAAACACCATATATTTT.

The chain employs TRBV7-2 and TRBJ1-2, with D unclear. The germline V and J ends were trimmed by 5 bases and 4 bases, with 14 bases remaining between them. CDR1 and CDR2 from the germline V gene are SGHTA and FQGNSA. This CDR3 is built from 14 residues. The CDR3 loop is CASSLGMALYGYTF. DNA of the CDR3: TGTGCCAGCAGCCTGGGGATGGCGCTCTATGGCTACACCTTC.

The CDR3 here is CASSLRGPTHTGELFF. CDR3 nucleotides: TGTGCCAGCAGCTTAAGAGGCCCTACGCACACCGGGGAGCTGTTTTTT. J is TRBJ2-2 and V is TRBV7-3; D is unresolved. This CDR3 region has 16 residues. The germline V and J ends were trimmed by 1 base and 3 bases, with 12 bases remaining between them. The germline V gene has CDR1 SGHTA and CDR2 FQGTGA.

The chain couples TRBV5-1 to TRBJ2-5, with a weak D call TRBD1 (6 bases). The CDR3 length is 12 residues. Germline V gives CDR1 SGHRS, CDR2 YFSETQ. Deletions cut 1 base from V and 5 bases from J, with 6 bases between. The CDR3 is CASSLRGETQYF. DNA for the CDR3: TGCGCCAGCAGCTTGAGGGGGGAGACCCAGTACTTC.

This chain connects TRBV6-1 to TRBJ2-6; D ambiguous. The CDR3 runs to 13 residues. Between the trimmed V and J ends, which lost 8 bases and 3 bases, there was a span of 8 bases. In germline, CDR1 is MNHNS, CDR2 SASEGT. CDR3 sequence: CASGTFGANVLTF. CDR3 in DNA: TGTGCCAGCGGCACGTTTGGGGCCAACGTCCTGACTTTC.

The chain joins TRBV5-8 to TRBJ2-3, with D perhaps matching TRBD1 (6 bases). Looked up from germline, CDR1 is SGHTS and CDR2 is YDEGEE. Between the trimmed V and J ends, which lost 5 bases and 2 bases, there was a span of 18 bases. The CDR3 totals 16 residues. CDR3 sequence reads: CASRWWVRGSTDTQYF. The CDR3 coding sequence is TGTGCCAGCAGGTGGTGGGTCAGGGGCTCCACAGATACGCAGTATTTT. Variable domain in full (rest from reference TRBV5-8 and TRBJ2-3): EAGVTQSPTHLIKTRGQQATLRCSPISGHTSVYWYQQALGLGLQFLLWYDEGEERNRGNFPPRFSGRQFPNYSSELNVNALELEDSALYLCASRWWVRGSTDTQYFGPGTRLTVL.

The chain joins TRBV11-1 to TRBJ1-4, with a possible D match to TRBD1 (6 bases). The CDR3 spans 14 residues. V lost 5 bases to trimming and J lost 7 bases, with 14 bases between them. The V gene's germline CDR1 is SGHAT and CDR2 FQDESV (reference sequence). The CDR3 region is CASSDRGASEKLFF. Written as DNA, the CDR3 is TGTGCCAGCAGCGATCGGGGGGCAAGTGAAAAACTGTTTTTT.

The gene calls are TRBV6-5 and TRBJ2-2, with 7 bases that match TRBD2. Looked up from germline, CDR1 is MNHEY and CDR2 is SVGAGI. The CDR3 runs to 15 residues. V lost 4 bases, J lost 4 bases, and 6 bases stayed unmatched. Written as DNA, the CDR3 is TGTGCCAGCAGTTTACAAGGGAGGGTCACCGGGGAGCTGTTTTTT. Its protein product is CASSLQGRVTGELFF.

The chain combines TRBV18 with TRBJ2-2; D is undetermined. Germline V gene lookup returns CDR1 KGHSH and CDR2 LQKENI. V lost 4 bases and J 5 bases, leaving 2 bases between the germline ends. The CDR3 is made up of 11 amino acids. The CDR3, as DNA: TGTGCCAGCTCACGTACCGGGGAGCTGTTTTTT. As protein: CASSRTGELFF.

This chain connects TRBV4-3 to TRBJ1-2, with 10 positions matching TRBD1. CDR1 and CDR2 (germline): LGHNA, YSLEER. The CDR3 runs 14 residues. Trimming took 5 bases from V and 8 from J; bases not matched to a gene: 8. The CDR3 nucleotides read TGCGCCAGCAGCGCGAGACAGGGGGCGGGAGGCTACACCTTC. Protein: CASSARQGAGGYTF.

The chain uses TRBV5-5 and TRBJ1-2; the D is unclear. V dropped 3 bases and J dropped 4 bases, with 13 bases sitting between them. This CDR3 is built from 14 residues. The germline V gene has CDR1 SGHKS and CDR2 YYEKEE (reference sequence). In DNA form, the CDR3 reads TGTGCCAGCAGCTGGGATGGCAGGCCCTATGGCTACACCTTC. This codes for CASSWDGRPYGYTF.

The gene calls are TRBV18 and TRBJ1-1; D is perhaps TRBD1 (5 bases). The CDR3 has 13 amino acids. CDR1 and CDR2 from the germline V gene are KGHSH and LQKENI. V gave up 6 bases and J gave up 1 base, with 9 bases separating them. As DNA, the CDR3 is TGTGCCAGCTCCCTAGACAGGAACACTGAAGCTTTCTTT. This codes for CASSLDRNTEAFF.